This T cell receptor (beta chain) stems from a study of blood T cell repertoires in COVID-19. On the study more broadly: The United States, Italy and Spain provided the acute and convalescent COVID-19 samples. In each case, the material was cDNA or gDNA derived from T cells, B-cell-depleted T cells, or PBMCs.

As originally analysed: Reference gene primer amplification gave nucleated cell count estimates. TCRdb's copy holds only in-frame clones and misses some; the assay was immunoSEQ multiplex PCR. The DNA gave D and trimming, while V, J and clone size come from that table. The sample yields 200,000 to 250,000 clones, approximately 82% seen once. The material sequenced was peripheral blood. The sequence was collected from an elderly woman with active or convalescent COVID-19.

CDR3 in amino acids: CASSYLAGPTYEQYF. The DNA for the CDR3 is TGTGCCAGCAGTTACCTAGCGGGACCTACCTACGAGCAGTACTTC. The rearrangement joins TRBV6-5 to TRBJ2-7; 9 positions match TRBD2. Germline trimming cut 2 bases from V and 2 bases from J; bases unmatched to any gene: 4. Germline lookup yields CDR1 MNHEY and CDR2 SVGAGI. The length of the CDR3 is 15 residues.